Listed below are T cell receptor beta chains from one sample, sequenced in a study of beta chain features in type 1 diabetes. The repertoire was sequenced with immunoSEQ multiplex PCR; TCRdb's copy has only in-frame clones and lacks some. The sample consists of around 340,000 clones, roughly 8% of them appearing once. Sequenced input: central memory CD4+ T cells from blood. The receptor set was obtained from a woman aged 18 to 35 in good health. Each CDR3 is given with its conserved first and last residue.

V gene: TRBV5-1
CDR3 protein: CASSVTGQGEAGANVLTF

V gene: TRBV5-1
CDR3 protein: CASSIGQGPETQYF

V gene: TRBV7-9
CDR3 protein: CASSPRIHPGELFF

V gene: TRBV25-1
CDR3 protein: CASSSRSGSNHNEQFF

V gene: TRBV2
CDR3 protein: CASKMEQGFGSEQFF

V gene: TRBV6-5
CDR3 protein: CASSTQGFEQYF

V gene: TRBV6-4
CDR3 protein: CASSPTLGSIGNEQFF

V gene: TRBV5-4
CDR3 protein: CASSPGLAGGEETQYF

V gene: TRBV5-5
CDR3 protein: CASSFGRLNQPQHF

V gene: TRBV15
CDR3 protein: CATSQGSLKAFF

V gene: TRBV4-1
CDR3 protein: CASSQSSGRVTDTQYF